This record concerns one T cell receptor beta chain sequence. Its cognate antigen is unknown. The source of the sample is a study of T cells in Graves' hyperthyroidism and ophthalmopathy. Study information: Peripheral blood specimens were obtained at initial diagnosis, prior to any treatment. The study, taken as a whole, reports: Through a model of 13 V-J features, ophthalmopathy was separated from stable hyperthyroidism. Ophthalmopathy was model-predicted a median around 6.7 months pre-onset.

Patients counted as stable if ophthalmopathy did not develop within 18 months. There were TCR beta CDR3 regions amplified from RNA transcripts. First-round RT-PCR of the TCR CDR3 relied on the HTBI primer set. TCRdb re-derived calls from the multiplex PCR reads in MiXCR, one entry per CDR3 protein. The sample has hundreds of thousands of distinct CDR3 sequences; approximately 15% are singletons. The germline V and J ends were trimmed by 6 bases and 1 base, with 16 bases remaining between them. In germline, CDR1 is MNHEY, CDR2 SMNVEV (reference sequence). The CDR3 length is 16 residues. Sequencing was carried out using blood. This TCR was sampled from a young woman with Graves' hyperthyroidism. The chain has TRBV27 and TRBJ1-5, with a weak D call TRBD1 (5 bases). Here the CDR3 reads CASSPAGKGSNQPQHF. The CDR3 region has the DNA TGTGCCAGCAGCCCCGCAGGGAAAGGGAGCAATCAGCCCCAGCATTTT.